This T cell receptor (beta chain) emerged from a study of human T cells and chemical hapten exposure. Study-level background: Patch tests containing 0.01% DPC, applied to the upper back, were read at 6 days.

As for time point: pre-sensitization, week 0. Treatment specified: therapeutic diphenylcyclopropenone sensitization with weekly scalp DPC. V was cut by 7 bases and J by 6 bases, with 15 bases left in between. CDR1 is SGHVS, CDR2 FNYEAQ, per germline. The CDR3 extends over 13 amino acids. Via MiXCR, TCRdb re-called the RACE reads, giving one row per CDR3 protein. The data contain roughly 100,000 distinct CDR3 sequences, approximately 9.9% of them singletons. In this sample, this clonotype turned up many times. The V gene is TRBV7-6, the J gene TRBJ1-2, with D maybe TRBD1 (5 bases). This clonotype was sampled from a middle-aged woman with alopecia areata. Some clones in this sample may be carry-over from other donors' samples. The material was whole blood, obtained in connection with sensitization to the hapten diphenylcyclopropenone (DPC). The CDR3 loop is CASTGGNGNGYTF. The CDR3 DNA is TGTGCCAGCACGGGGGGGAATGGAAATGGCTACACCTTC.